This TCR beta chain derives from a study of tumor-infiltrating lymphocytes in localized non-small cell lung cancer. Findings and caveats of the study: Not all patients were TCR sequenced, owing to tissue quantity. Each assay used a separate piece of the same tissue.

Points on this clone: Its target is unknown.

The CDR3 totals 15 residues. Germline CDR1 and CDR2: LNHNV and YYDKDF (reference sequence). The J segment lost 4 bases and the V segment lost 2 bases, leaving 6 bases of the junction unmatched. Repertoires were generated with immunoSEQ multiplex PCR, while TCRdb's copy carries only in-frame clones and drops some. In the table there are 10,000 or so clones, roughly four fifths of which are singletons. This TCR was sampled from a human donor with non-small cell lung cancer. Sequenced material: uninvolved lung tissue not adjacent to the tumor. The rearrangement joins TRBV15 to TRBJ1-1; TRBD1 agrees at 8 bases. The CDR3 spells CATSRSIQGGTEAFF. In DNA form, the CDR3 reads TGTGCCACCAGCAGATCTATACAGGGGGGCACTGAAGCTTTCTTT.